This passage covers 21 T cell receptor beta chains from one sample sequenced in a study of CD8+ T cells in alopecia areata. In each case, RNA was isolated and then reverse transcribed into cDNA as the sequencing template. Clones were sequenced by immunoSEQ multiplex PCR, and TCRdb holds only the in-frame ones, with some missing. The sample carries some 130,000 clones, approximately 49% recorded once. The sample was CD8+ T cells sorted from blood, taken at week 0. The receptors here all came from a human donor with alopecia areata.

This clone was seen a few times. V is TRBV14 and J is TRBJ2-1, with D unresolved. CDR1 and CDR2 from the germline V gene are SGHDN and FVKESK. The germline V and J ends were trimmed by 0 bases and 8 bases, with 11 bases remaining between them. The CDR3 has 14 amino acids. This CDR3 reads CASSQEVRYHEQFF. The CDR3 region has the DNA TGTGCCAGCAGCCAAGAGGTCAGGTATCATGAGCAGTTCTTC.

There are a few counts of this clone. The identical CDR3 is also encoded by other nucleotide sequences in the sample. This chain connects TRBV5-4 to TRBJ2-7, with TRBD1 matching 7 bases. In germline, CDR1 is SGHNT, CDR2 YYREEE (reference sequence). The J segment lost 0 bases and the V segment lost 4 bases, leaving 4 bases of the junction unmatched. CDR3 size: 14 residues. CDR3 in DNA: TGTGCCAGCAGCCTGGGACAGAGCTCCTACGAGCAGTACTTC. Translated: CASSLGQSSYEQYF.

The chain is built from TRBV10-3 and TRBJ2-5; D tentatively reads TRBD1 or TRBD2 (5 bases each). The CDR3 has 15 residues. Germline values: CDR1 ENHRY, CDR2 SYGVKD. Trimming took 4 bases from V and 9 from J, leaving 21 bases between them. The CDR3 DNA reads TGTGCCATCAGTGTGGGCAGGTCCTCGCCGGGACCCCAGTACTTC. It specifies CAISVGRSSPGPQYF.

The V call is TRBV5-6, the J call TRBJ2-5; a possible D gene is TRBD1 (5 bases). The V gene's germline CDR1 is SGHDT and CDR2 YYEEEE. V lost 0 bases and J lost 4, with 16 bases in between. The CDR3 spans 16 residues. The CDR3 reads CASSLELAARGETQYF. As DNA, the CDR3 is TGTGCCAGCAGCTTGGAACTGGCGGCAAGGGGAGAGACCCAGTACTTC.

The gene calls are TRBV7-8 and TRBJ1-5; weak D call: TRBD1 (6 bases). CDR3 size: 15 residues. Germline CDR1 SGHVS, CDR2 FQNEAQ. Trimming left V 5 bases short and J 3 bases short, with 14 bases between. The CDR3 loop reads CASSPWTVYNQPQHF. The CDR3 nucleotides read TGTGCCAGCAGCCCGTGGACAGTGTACAATCAGCCCCAGCATTTT.

V gene TRBV7-9 combines with J gene TRBJ2-5; D unclear. V dropped 1 base and J dropped 3 bases, with 6 bases sitting between them. CDR3 length: 13 amino acids. Germline V gives CDR1 SEHNR, CDR2 FQNEAQ (reference sequence). The CDR3 reads CASSLVSEETQYF. CDR3 DNA: TGTGCCAGCAGCTTAGTTTCTGAAGAGACCCAGTACTTC.

The chain links TRBV5-6 to TRBJ2-5; D perhaps matches TRBD2 (7 bases). Germline CDR1 reads SGHDT; CDR2 reads YYEEEE. V lost 0 bases to trimming and J lost 5 bases, with 8 bases between them. The CDR3 extends over 13 amino acids. This CDR3 reads CASSLGGGETQYF. The CDR3 region has the DNA TGTGCCAGCAGCTTGGGGGGGGGCGAGACCCAGTACTTC.

The rearrangement links TRBV27 to TRBJ2-4; no definite D call. The V end was cut by 6 bases, the J end by 6 bases, with 9 bases between. CDR1 is MNHEY and CDR2 is SMNVEV in the germline V gene (reference sequence). CDR3 length equals 12 residues. In nucleotides, the CDR3 is TGTGCCAGCAGAAACGGGTTAAACATTCAGTACTTC. Its protein product is CASRNGLNIQYF.

The chain employs TRBV30 and TRBJ1-6, with a weak D call TRBD1 (5 bases). The CDR3 is made up of 14 amino acids. The germline V gene has CDR1 GTSNPN and CDR2 SVGIG (reference sequence). Between the trimmed V and J ends, which lost 1 base and 2 bases, there was a span of 6 bases. CDR3 residues: CAWSGQTYNSPLHF. DNA of the CDR3: TGTGCCTGGAGTGGACAGACCTATAATTCACCCCTCCACTTT.

The table lists this clone with a few counts. The chain links TRBV19 to TRBJ1-6; a possible D gene is TRBD1 (5 bases). The germline V and J ends were trimmed by 0 bases and 3 bases, with 6 bases remaining between them. CDR3 size: 15 residues. The germline V gene has CDR1 LNHDA and CDR2 SQIVND (reference sequence). In DNA, the CDR3 is TGTGCCAGTAGTATAGACAGGGACTATAATTCACCCCTCCACTTT. This translates into CASSIDRDYNSPLHF. The full variable domain, rest sourced from reference TRBV19 and TRBJ1-6, is DGGITQSPKYLFRKEGQNVTLSCEQNLNHDAMYWYRQDPGQGLRLIYYSQIVNDFQKGDIAEGYSVSREKKESFPLTVTSAQKNPTAFYLCASSIDRDYNSPLHFGNGTRLTVT.

The J gene is TRBJ2-7, the V gene TRBV11-2; D possibly matches TRBD1 or TRBD2 (5 bases each). The CDR3 spans 15 residues. Germline CDR1 is SGHAT and CDR2 is FQNNGV. V dropped 1 base and J dropped 3 bases, with 13 bases sitting between them. CDR3 coding DNA: TGTGCCAGCAGCTTAGCACCGGGACCGAACTACGAGCAGTACTTC. Translating it yields CASSLAPGPNYEQYF.

The chain carries TRBV30 and TRBJ2-5, with 12 bases lining up with TRBD1. Germline V CDR1 and CDR2: GTSNPN, SVGIG (reference sequence). V was pared by 2 bases and J by 0 bases, with 4 bases of the junction left unmatched. The CDR3 length is 16 residues. The CDR3 sequence is CAWSIGTGGYQETQYF. The CDR3 DNA reads as TGTGCCTGGAGTATCGGGACAGGGGGCTACCAAGAGACCCAGTACTTC.

This chain uses TRBV4-1 with TRBJ2-1, with D maybe TRBD2 (5 bases). The CDR3 totals 15 residues. Germline CDR1 MGHRA, CDR2 YSYEKL. V lost 5 bases to trimming and J lost 0 bases, with 11 bases between them. CDR3 in amino acids: CASSWEKSSYNEQFF. As DNA, the CDR3 is TGCGCCAGCAGCTGGGAGAAAAGCTCCTACAATGAGCAGTTCTTC.

This chain connects TRBV9 to TRBJ1-3; no definite D call. Looked up from germline, CDR1 is SGDLS and CDR2 is YYNGEE. CDR3 length: 12 residues. V lost 3 bases and J lost 7, with 8 bases in between. The CDR3 sequence: CASSGRRNTIYF. CDR3 nucleotide sequence: TGTGCCAGCAGCGGTCGCCGGAACACCATATATTTT. The entire variable domain, with the rest obtained from reference TRBV9 and TRBJ1-3, is as follows: DSGVTQTPKHLITATGQRVTLRCSPRSGDLSVYWYQQSLDQGLQFLIQYYNGEERAKGNILERFSAQQFPDLHSELNLSSLELGDSALYFCASSGRRNTIYFGEGSWLTVV.

The genes are TRBV5-6 and TRBJ2-7; 10 nucleotides agree with TRBD1. Germline V gene sequence: CDR1 SGHDT, CDR2 YYEEEE. The CDR3 sequence is 16 residues long. The V gene end was trimmed by 4 bases and the J gene end by 5 bases; junction bases not matched to a gene: 12. Written as DNA, the CDR3 is TGTGCCAGCAGCCAATGGCAATCGGGACAGGGGCACGAGCAGTACTTC. It yields the protein CASSQWQSGQGHEQYF.

This clone was counted only a few times. V and J are TRBV27 and TRBJ1-2; D may be TRBD1 (6 bases). CDR1 and CDR2 (germline): MNHEY, SMNVEV (reference sequence). The CDR3 length is 15 residues. V was pared by 4 bases and J by 7 bases, with 19 bases between. The CDR3 nucleotides read TGTGCCAGCAGTTGGGAACAGGGAATTGTAAGTGGCTACACCTTC. The encoded protein is CASSWEQGIVSGYTF.

The chain links TRBV7-8 to TRBJ2-1; 12 bases match TRBD2. The CDR3 is made up of 19 amino acids. The V gene end was trimmed by 2 bases and the J gene end by 0 bases; junction bases not matched to a gene: 8. The germline V gene encodes CDR1 SGHVS and CDR2 FQNEAQ. This CDR3 reads CASSLLLAGGSTSYNEQFF. The CDR3 DNA reads TGTGCCAGCAGCTTACTCCTAGCGGGGGGGTCCACCTCCTACAATGAGCAGTTCTTC.

V and J are TRBV29-1 and TRBJ2-1; TRBD1 aligns across 9 bases. The V gene end was trimmed by 6 bases and the J gene end by 6 bases; junction bases not matched to a gene: 6. There are 13 residues in the CDR3. The V gene's germline CDR1 is SQVTM and CDR2 ANQGSEA. CDR3 DNA: TGCAGCGTGCTGACAGGGGGTTTCAATGAGCAGTTCTTC. As protein: CSVLTGGFNEQFF.

This chain connects TRBV29-1 to TRBJ1-1; D is ambiguous. Trimming removed 6 bases from V and 7 bases from J, with 27 bases in between. Germline lookup yields CDR1 SQVTM and CDR2 ANQGSEA. The CDR3 consists of 16 residues. CDR3 coding DNA: TGCAGCGTCCTAGGCGTGTTGGCGGACGTAGGAAATGAAGCTTTCTTT. Its translation is CSVLGVLADVGNEAFF. Filled out from reference TRBV29-1 and TRBJ1-1, the complete variable domain reads SAVISQKPSRDICQRGTSLTIQCQVDSQVTMMFWYRQQPGQSLTLIATANQGSEATYESGFVIDKFPISRPNLTFSTLTVSNMSPEDSSIYLCSVLGVLADVGNEAFFGQGTRLTVV.

This sequence joins TRBV11-2 and TRBJ2-7, with 9 bases matching TRBD1. Germline CDR1 reads SGHAT; CDR2 reads FQNNGV. The V and J ends lost 5 bases and 3 bases, in that order; junction bases with no gene match: 5. This CDR3 is 14 amino acids long. In nucleotides, the CDR3 is TGTGCCAGCAGCCCGGGGACAGGGAACTACGAGCAGTACTTC. This translates into CASSPGTGNYEQYF. Full variable domain (remainder filled in from reference TRBV11-2 and TRBJ2-7): EAGVAQSPRYKIIEKRQSVAFWCNPISGHATLYWYQQILGQGPKLLIQFQNNGVVDDSQLPKDRFSAERLKGVDSTLKIQPAKLEDSAVYLCASSPGTGNYEQYFGPGTRLTVT.

The V and J genes are TRBV27 and TRBJ1-1; D is possibly TRBD1 (5 bases). There are 15 residues in the CDR3. Trimming shortened V by 0 bases and J by 0 bases, and 8 bases separated the two germline ends. Germline V CDR1 and CDR2: MNHEY, SMNVEV (reference sequence). The CDR3 reads CASSLSGVLNTEAFF. The CDR3, as DNA: TGTGCCAGCAGTTTATCGGGGGTCCTGAACACTGAAGCTTTCTTT.